This TCR beta chain was retrieved from a study of T cells after yellow fever vaccination. Study overall: Any fraction with a low cell number was prepared using SMART-Seq v4 Ultra Low Input.

The study's findings and limits: The study noted that FACS-sorted repertoires could contain abundant clonotypes contaminating from the bulk population. Clonotypes found in both CD4 and CD8 compartments made up a small share.

This clonotype was found many times. The antigen remains undetermined. Universal primer sites and UMIs were introduced during 5'RACE template-switching synthesis of TCR cDNA. TCRdb recomputed calls from the 5' RACE reads with MiXCR, one row per CDR3 protein. The table has 230,000 or so distinct CDR3 sequences, about 3.5% seen once. This specimen consisted of PBMCs, obtained 15 days after the yellow fever booster vaccination. The source of this sequence is a man younger than 30 who received the YFV17D yellow fever vaccine.

The CDR3 sequence: CASSLLPPLTDTQYF. CDR3 DNA sequence: TGTGCCAGCTCACTCTTGCCCCCCCTCACAGATACGCAGTATTTT. V usage is TRBV18 and J usage is TRBJ2-3; D not resolved. This CDR3 has 15 amino acids. CDR1 and CDR2 from the germline V gene are KGHSH and LQKENI. Deletions cut 4 bases from V and 2 bases from J, with 13 bases between.